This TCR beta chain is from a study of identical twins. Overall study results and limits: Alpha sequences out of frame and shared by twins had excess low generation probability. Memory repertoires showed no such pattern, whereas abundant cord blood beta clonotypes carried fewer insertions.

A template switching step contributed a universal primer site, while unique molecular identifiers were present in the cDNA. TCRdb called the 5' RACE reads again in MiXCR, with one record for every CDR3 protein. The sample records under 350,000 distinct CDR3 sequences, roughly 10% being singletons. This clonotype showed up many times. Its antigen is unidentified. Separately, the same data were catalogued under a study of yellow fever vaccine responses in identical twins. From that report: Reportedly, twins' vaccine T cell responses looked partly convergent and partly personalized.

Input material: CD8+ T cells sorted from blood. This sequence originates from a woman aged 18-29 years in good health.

CDR3 loop: CSARTMGEYEQYF. DNA of the CDR3: TGCAGTGCCAGGACCATGGGGGAATACGAGCAGTACTTC. The chain employs TRBV20-1 and TRBJ2-7, with D perhaps matching TRBD1 or TRBD2 (5 bases each). In germline, CDR1 is DFQATT, CDR2 SNEGSKA (reference sequence). The CDR3 consists of 13 residues. V shed 6 bases and J shed 4 bases, with 16 bases lying between them.